These 13 T cell receptor beta chains originate from one sample sequenced in a study of OX40 agonist ivuxolimab in advanced cancers. Sequenced by immunoSEQ multiplex PCR; TCRdb stores in-frame clones only, minus some. The table includes about 18,000 clones, 75% to 85% detected once. Specimen: CD4+ or CD8+ T cells sorted from blood, collected in a trial of the OX40 agonist ivuxolimab. All receptors come from an adult with an advanced solid tumor such as melanoma, head and neck, liver or kidney cancer.

The CDR3 DNA sequence: TGTGCCAGCAGCTTAATAGCGGGAAACACAGATACGCAGTATTTT. Translated, it gives CASSLIAGNTDTQYF. The chain has TRBV7-9 and TRBJ2-3; 8 bases map to TRBD2. CDR3 length equals 15 residues. V was pared by 2 bases and J by 2 bases, with 3 bases of the junction left unmatched. CDR1 is SEHNR and CDR2 is FQNEAQ in the germline V gene (reference sequence).

This chain uses TRBV27 with TRBJ2-3; TRBD1 might be the D (6 bases). Germline V lookup: CDR1 MNHEY, CDR2 SMNVEV (reference sequence). Trimming stripped 6 bases from V and 2 bases from J, with 24 bases between. The CDR3 sequence is 18 residues long. CDR3 sequence: CASRKTGFSERNTDTQYF. CDR3 DNA sequence: TGTGCCAGCAGAAAAACAGGGTTCAGCGAGCGGAACACAGATACGCAGTATTTT.

The chain carries TRBV7-9 and TRBJ2-5, with 7 bases fitting TRBD2. This CDR3 has 15 amino acids. The germline V gene has CDR1 SEHNR and CDR2 FQNEAQ (reference sequence). Trimming took 6 bases from V and 7 from J; bases not matched to a gene: 14. CDR3 amino acids: CASSPNGLQRGTQYF. CDR3 coding DNA: TGTGCCAGCAGTCCAAACGGGTTGCAGCGGGGGACCCAGTACTTC.

In DNA, the CDR3 is TGCGCCAGCAGCTTGGGGTACGAGCAGTTCTTC. As protein: CASSLGYEQFF. V gene TRBV5-1 combines with J gene TRBJ2-1; the D is unclear. The V end lost 0 bases, the J end lost 10 bases, and 5 bases lay between the germline ends. The CDR3 length is 11 residues. Germline assignment: CDR1 SGHRS and CDR2 YFSETQ.

This sequence joins TRBV19 and TRBJ2-6; no clear D. Trimming removed 1 base at V and 0 bases at J, with 7 bases between. There are 16 residues in the CDR3. In germline, CDR1 is LNHDA, CDR2 SQIVND (reference sequence). CDR3 nucleotide sequence: TGTGCCAGTAGTATAGTAGGGATCTCTGGGGCCAACGTCCTGACTTTC. Translating it yields CASSIVGISGANVLTF.

The chain joins TRBV5-6 to TRBJ2-7; 10 bases are a match to TRBD2. V lost 4 bases and J lost 4; bases outside the gene matches: 8. Looked up from germline, CDR1 is SGHDT and CDR2 is YYEEEE. This CDR3 has 15 residues. The chain's CDR3 is CASSQLAGLSYEQYF. The DNA of the CDR3 is TGTGCCAGCAGCCAACTAGCGGGGCTCTCATACGAGCAGTACTTC.

The chain is built from TRBV29-1 and TRBJ1-2, with D possibly matching TRBD1 (5 bases). This CDR3 is 15 amino acids long. V was cut by 4 bases and J by 2 bases, with 17 bases left in between. Germline V gene lookup returns CDR1 SQVTM and CDR2 ANQGSEA. The CDR3 spells CSVVFWTSPNYGYTF. Written as DNA, the CDR3 is TGCAGCGTTGTATTTTGGACATCTCCCAACTATGGCTACACCTTC.

The CDR3 protein is CASSPGPNSPLHF. The CDR3 DNA reads as TGTGCCAGCAGTCCGGGCCCAAATTCACCCCTCCACTTT. This chain connects TRBV7-9 to TRBJ1-6; no firm D call. Trimming stripped 6 bases from V and 7 bases from J, with 10 bases between. CDR3 length: 13 residues. Germline V lookup: CDR1 SEHNR, CDR2 FQNEAQ (reference sequence).

The genes are TRBV5-4 and TRBJ2-6; D remains ambiguous. The CDR3 is made up of 13 amino acids. Trimming took off 3 bases at V and 4 bases at J, with 5 bases between the two ends. Germline-derived CDR1 and CDR2 are SGHNT and YYREEE (reference sequence). In nucleotides, the CDR3 is TGTGCCAGCAGCTACCCGGGGGCCAACGTCCTGACTTTC. It translates to CASSYPGANVLTF.

This clone showed up just a few times. This chain joins TRBV5-1 and TRBJ2-1, with 7 bases lining up with TRBD2. In germline, CDR1 is SGHRS, CDR2 YFSETQ. The CDR3 is 14 residues long. Trimming took 5 bases from V and 5 from J; bases not matched to a gene: 7. CDR3 DNA sequence: TGCGCCAGCAGTCGGAGCGGGGAAAACAATGAGCAGTTCTTC. It specifies CASSRSGENNEQFF.

This chain connects TRBV6-5 to TRBJ1-5; 7 bases match TRBD1. The CDR3 is made up of 12 amino acids. The germline gives CDR1 MNHEY, CDR2 SVGAGI. The trim removed 7 bases at V and 6 bases at J, leaving 3 bases unmatched. Here the CDR3 reads CASKTGAQPQHF. CDR3 bases: TGTGCCAGCAAAACAGGGGCTCAGCCCCAGCATTTT.

This chain joins TRBV9 and TRBJ2-7, with 7 bases matching TRBD1. The CDR3 totals 14 residues. Germline CDR1 is SGDLS and CDR2 is YYNGEE. V shed 4 bases, J shed 3 bases, and the junction held 7 bases outside the gene matches. CDR3 DNA: TGTGCCAGCAGCCCCTCCGGGACAGTCTACGAGCAGTACTTC. Amino acids: CASSPSGTVYEQYF.

This clone was found once. This chain connects TRBV5-8 to TRBJ2-3, with a weak D call TRBD2 (6 bases). The length of the CDR3 is 16 residues. Trimming took off 4 bases at V and 4 bases at J, with 19 bases between the two ends. The germline V gene encodes CDR1 SGHTS and CDR2 YDEGEE. Written as DNA, the CDR3 is TGTGCCAGCAGCAACGGGAGAGGGGCCCGGGCAGATACGCAGTATTTT. The encoded protein is CASSNGRGARADTQYF. Drawing the rest from reference TRBV5-8 and TRBJ2-3, the complete variable domain is EAGVTQSPTHLIKTRGQQATLRCSPISGHTSVYWYQQALGLGLQFLLWYDEGEERNRGNFPPRFSGRQFPNYSSELNVNALELEDSALYLCASSNGRGARADTQYFGPGTRLTVL.